This T cell receptor beta chain was sequenced during a study of blood T cell repertoires in COVID-19 (dated by TCRdb to the early 2020s). About the study as a whole: Collaborator samples came from the United States, Italy and Spain and covered acute and convalescent phases of COVID-19. Where HLA class I and class II types were available, the types were taken from metadata supplied by the sample provider, not from assay-based typing. Nearly every sample came with metadata listing a de-identified subject ID, COVID-19 status, age in years and sex. Deeply sampled blood TCRbeta repertoires from subjects exposed to, actively infected with, or recovered from COVID-19 were included in the dataset. The samples were drawn from the first 160 participants of the ongoing ImmuneRACE study and from 1,254 subjects provided by 6 global collaborators. The repertoires were made available in a free public database intended to serve as a resource for research on the immune response to SARS-CoV-2. The material from the prospective study consisted of cDNA or gDNA derived from T cells, B-cell-depleted T cells, or PBMCs.

Counted from cysteine to phenylalanine, this CDR3 has 15 amino acids. Just the 45-base CDR3 DNA is kept, in frame starting at base 1. Sequences LNHDA (CDR1) and SQIVND (CDR2) are obtained from the germline V gene (reference sequence). Trimming takes 6 bases from V and 9 bases from J, and the germline ends sit 21 bases apart. At one collaborating source in Seattle, patients were enrolled during active infection and were followed longitudinally through the course of disease. Each collaborating institution followed its own protocols to collect whole blood in K2EDTA tubes. For TCRbeta analysis, collaborator samples were shipped as frozen whole blood, as isolated PBMCs, or as DNA extracted from either sample type. Results and caveats for the whole study, not just this receptor: Clinical and demographic metadata were provided uncurated, with the amount varying by source and participant.

About this clone itself: The specificity of this receptor is unknown. Base quality data are lacking; no much larger clone is found one base away.

The immunoSEQ Assay, a bias-controlled multiplex PCR, was used to amplify TCRbeta CDR3 regions from genomic DNA. For the original study's pipeline: Nucleated cell counts per sample were estimated from amplification of reference gene primers within the assay. To quantify the absolute abundance of each unique TCRbeta CDR3 rearrangement, sequence reads were collapsed and filtered. For each sample, productive Simpson clonality was calculated as the square root of Simpson's diversity index across productive rearrangements. TCRdb stores this immuneACCESS table with in-frame sequences only. Part of the clones is absent; in the studies checked, under half of the shortfall reflects unresolved V genes, and no reason is known for the rest. The DNA gave D and trimming, while V, J and clone size come from that table. Here the sample has 290,000 or so clones; approximately 89% occur a single time. The ten largest make up around 2.2% of the sample.

Sequenced: peripheral blood. The TCR was taken from a woman aged 25-40 years with COVID-19, enrolled during active disease. The V and J genes are TRBV19 and TRBJ2-1; the D gene is possibly TRBD2, with 7 bases matching. The CDR3: CASSPYGPGGGEQFF. The nucleotide sequence reads TGTGCCAGTAGCCCTTACGGACCGGGGGGCGGTGAGCAGTTCTTC.